These 25 T cell receptor beta chains were all obtained from the same sample, sequenced in a study of read filtering for tumor transcriptome and immune sequencing. Molecular barcoded adaptors covering alpha/delta and beta/gamma chains were used on 400 ng RNA. TCRdb used MiXCR to reprocess the reads, holding one entry per CDR3 protein. The top ten clones hold about 14% of a sample with over 40,000 distinct CDR3 sequences, over 9.5% of them seen once. The source material was a population of CD138-negative cells sorted from bone marrow. The receptors originated from a donor at least 40 years old with multiple myeloma.

Note on this clonotype: A much larger clone lies a single base off, so this may be a read error. This chain connects TRBV20-1 to TRBJ2-1, with 8 bases fitting TRBD2. The DNA end is a closer match to TRBJ2-7, so the J assignment may be wrong. CDR1 and CDR2 from the germline V gene are DFQATT and SNEGSKA (reference sequence). The CDR3 is 14 residues long. The CDR3 here is CSASGRVTVREQYF. CDR3 nucleotide sequence: TGCAGTGCTAGCGGGAGGGTTACGGTGAGGGAGCAGTACTTC.

This clonotype was seen a handful of times. A much larger clone lies a single base off, so this may be a read error. The chain has TRBV28 and TRBJ1-5, with D perhaps matching TRBD1 (6 bases). V gave up 7 bases and J gave up 0 bases, with 19 bases separating them. Germline V gene data show CDR1 as MDHEN and CDR2 as SYDVKM. CDR3 length equals 17 residues. CDR3 sequence reads: CASTRRGQQYSNQPQHF. CDR3 coding DNA: TGTGCCAGCACCCGGCGAGGACAGCAGTATAGCAATCAGCCCCAGCATTTT. The full variable domain, rest sourced from reference TRBV28 and TRBJ1-5, is DVKVTQSSRYLVKRTGEKVFLECVQDMDHENMFWYRQDPGLGLRLIYFSYDVKMKEKGDIPEGYSVSREKKERFSLILESASTNQTSMYLCASTRRGQQYSNQPQHFGDGTRLSIL.

Regarding this clonotype: A read error may produce the germline difference seen at one junction end. The gene calls are TRBV5-6 and TRBJ1-4; D not certain. The CDR3 has 17 residues. Germline V gives CDR1 SGHDT, CDR2 YYEEEE. The CDR3 loop reads CVSSLWEAVTLNEKLFF. DNA for the CDR3: TGTGTCAGCAGCTTATGGGAGGCAGTGACACTGAATGAAAAACTGTTTTTT.

This clonotype has a handful of counts. A read error is possible here, since a much larger clone lies one base away. This CDR3 is missing its conserved last phenylalanine or tryptophan, likely due to a read error. V and J are TRBV29-1 and TRBJ2-4, with 7 nucleotides matching TRBD1. The CDR3 is 14 amino acids. V trimming: 5 bases; J trimming: 8 bases; junction bases outside the gene matches: 12. The germline CDR1 and CDR2 sequences are SQVTM and ANQGSEA. CDR3 nucleotides: TGCAGCGTTATTCCCGGGACAGCCGGGGACATTCAGTACCTC. It codes for CSVIPGTAGDIQYL.

This clonotype was picked up many times. The chain couples TRBV19 to TRBJ1-5; the D is unclear. The V end lost 7 bases, the J end lost 1 base, and 14 bases lay between the germline ends. Germline V gene sequence: CDR1 LNHDA, CDR2 SQIVND (reference sequence). The CDR3 consists of 15 residues. This CDR3 is CASNPQRGSNQPQHF. In DNA form, the CDR3 reads TGTGCCAGTAACCCACAGCGTGGGAGCAATCAGCCCCAGCATTTT.

Many counts were recorded for this clonotype. The CDR3: CASSEGQGGTDTQYF. The CDR3 DNA reads as TGTGCCAGCAGCGAGGGACAGGGGGGCACAGATACGCAGTATTTT. This rearrangement joins TRBV7-3 to TRBJ2-3, with 11 bases lining up with TRBD1. In germline, CDR1 is SGHTA, CDR2 FQGTGA. The V gene end was trimmed by 5 bases and the J gene end by 1 base; junction bases not matched to a gene: 2. The CDR3 consists of 15 residues.

This clonotype occurred many times. The genes are TRBV20-1 and TRBJ2-3, with unresolved D. With 0 bases removed from V and 0 bases from J, the gap between germline ends came to 4 bases. Germline V gives CDR1 DFQATT, CDR2 SNEGSKA (reference sequence). CDR3 size: 13 residues. The chain's CDR3 is CSARDRSTDTQYF. In DNA form, the CDR3 reads TGCAGTGCTAGAGATCGAAGCACAGATACGCAGTATTTT.

As regards this clonotype: The junction departs from germline at one end; a sequencing error may be responsible. The gene calls are TRBV7-8 and TRBJ2-7; 12 nucleotides agree with TRBD2. CDR1 and CDR2 from the germline V gene are SGHVS and FQNEAQ. The CDR3 runs to 14 residues. This CDR3 reads CASSLLAGGCEQYF. Written as DNA, the CDR3 is TGTGCCAGCAGCTTACTAGCGGGGGGGTGCGAGCAGTACTTT. Based on the CDR3 plus reference TRBV7-8 and TRBJ2-7, the full variable domain is GAGVSQSPRYKVAKRGQDVALRCDPISGHVSLFWYQQALGQGPEFLTYFQNEAQLDKSGLPSDRFFAERPEGSVSTLKIQRTQQEDSAVYLCASSLLAGGCEQYFGPGTRLTVT.

This clonotype was observed at least ten times. The chain has TRBV7-8 and TRBJ2-1; no clear D. V was pared by 2 bases and J by 6 bases, with 17 bases between. Germline CDR1 is SGHVS and CDR2 is FQNEAQ. The CDR3 extends over 16 amino acids. The CDR3 nucleotides read TGTGCCAGCAGCTTAAAGATTGAAGCTACCCTCAATGAGCAGTTCTTC. This translates into CASSLKIEATLNEQFF.

This clonotype was seen many times. The chain couples TRBV12-5 to TRBJ1-1; tentatively, D is TRBD1 (6 bases). This CDR3 is built from 11 residues. V dropped 2 bases and J dropped 12 bases, with 10 bases sitting between them. Per germline, CDR1 LGHNT and CDR2 FRNRAP. The CDR3 DNA is TGTGCTAGTGGTTTGCCCCAGGGGACTTTCTTT. Amino acid sequence: CASGLPQGTFF.

The sample holds one count of this clonotype. Only one base separates this from a far larger clonotype, so it likely reflects a read error. The gene calls are TRBV6-2 or TRBV6-3 and TRBJ1-1; D gene ambiguous. Deletions cut 7 bases from V and 3 bases from J, with 12 bases between. This CDR3 spans 13 amino acids. Looked up from germline, CDR1 is MNHEY and CDR2 is SVGEGT. DNA for the CDR3: TGTGCCAGCACCAGGTTCGGGGACACTGAAGCTTTCTTT. Its translation: CASTRFGDTEAFF.

This chain uses TRBV7-9 with TRBJ2-3, with D unresolved. Between the trimmed V and J ends, which lost 4 bases and 2 bases, there was a span of 7 bases. Germline V gene lookup returns CDR1 SEHNR and CDR2 FQNEAQ (reference sequence). This CDR3 region has 13 residues. In DNA form, the CDR3 reads TGTGCCAGCAGCTCGGGCCACACAGATACGCAGTATTTT. It translates to CASSSGHTDTQYF.

This clonotype was recorded many times. This chain uses TRBV12-3 or TRBV12-4 with TRBJ2-3, with 9 bases identical to TRBD2. Trimming at V came to 5 bases and at J to 5 bases, leaving 11 bases not matched to a gene. CDR3 length: 16 residues. The CDR3 loop is CASSPGGSGSLDTQYF. The CDR3 DNA follows: TGTGCCAGCAGTCCCGGAGGTAGCGGGAGCTTAGATACGCAGTATTTT.

This clonotype was detected many times. The V gene is TRBV29-1, the J gene TRBJ1-1, with 7 bases fitting TRBD1. Per germline, CDR1 SQVTM and CDR2 ANQGSEA. V shed 6 bases, J shed 1 base, and the junction held 8 bases outside the gene matches. The CDR3 is made up of 14 amino acids. CDR3 amino acids: CSVQKTGKNTEAFF. The CDR3 bases are TGCAGCGTCCAAAAGACAGGGAAGAACACTGAAGCTTTCTTT.

This clonotype showed up many times. This rearrangement joins TRBV6-5 to TRBJ2-3; D uncertain. Trimming removed 4 bases from V and 3 bases from J, with 11 bases in between. This CDR3 comprises 14 residues. Germline V gene lookup returns CDR1 MNHEY and CDR2 SVGAGI. The CDR3 protein is CASSFGPNTDTQYF. The CDR3 coding sequence is TGTGCCAGCAGTTTTGGACCGAATACAGATACGCAGTATTTT.

The gene calls are TRBV7-9 and TRBJ2-7; D tentatively reads TRBD1 or TRBD2 (5 bases each). V lost 0 bases and J lost 3, with 12 bases in between. This CDR3 has 15 amino acids. Germline V CDR1 and CDR2: SEHNR, FQNEAQ (reference sequence). The CDR3 sequence: CASSLAAGTIYEQYF. CDR3 DNA sequence: TGTGCCAGCAGCTTAGCAGCAGGGACCATCTACGAGCAGTACTTC.

Ten or more counts support this clonotype. The chain is built from TRBV7-2 and TRBJ2-4; D assignment may be TRBD1 or TRBD2 (5 bases each). This CDR3 has 12 amino acids. Trimming shortened V by 5 bases and J by 11 bases, and 13 bases separated the two germline ends. Germline V CDR1 and CDR2: SGHTA, FQGNSA. The CDR3 loop is CASSPGTGLQYF. The CDR3 DNA sequence: TGTGCCAGCAGCCCTGGGACGGGACTTCAGTACTTC.

This clonotype was recorded many times. CDR3 protein: CASSYSLAVAKNIQYF. For the CDR3, the DNA is TGTGCCAGCAGTTACTCTTTAGCGGTAGCCAAAAACATTCAGTACTTC. The chain uses TRBV6-5 and TRBJ2-4; a possible D gene is TRBD2 (6 bases). Per the germline V gene, CDR1 is MNHEY and CDR2 is SVGAGI. Trimming took 0 bases from V and 0 from J, leaving 9 bases between them. The CDR3 has 16 amino acids.

In this sample, this clonotype turned up many times. V and J are TRBV19 and TRBJ2-2, with 8 bases matching TRBD1. V trimming: 4 bases; J trimming: 7 bases; junction bases outside the gene matches: 8. The germline V gene has CDR1 LNHDA and CDR2 SQIVND (reference sequence). The CDR3 is 15 amino acids. Written as DNA, the CDR3 is TGTGCCAGTAGTACATGGACAGGGAAGAACGGGGAGCTGTTTTTT. Translating it yields CASSTWTGKNGELFF.

This clonotype has only one observation. V and J are TRBV29-1 and TRBJ2-3; D may be TRBD1 or TRBD2 (5 bases each). This CDR3 is 12 amino acids long. Trimming removed 3 bases at V and 6 bases at J, with 10 bases between. Germline CDR1 and CDR2: SQVTM and ANQGSEA. Written as DNA, the CDR3 is TGCAGCGTTGATACGGGGCGGGATACGCAGTATTTT. Translated: CSVDTGRDTQYF.

The table lists this clonotype with many counts. The chain carries TRBV4-1 and TRBJ2-7, with 7 bases fitting TRBD1. CDR1 is MGHRA, CDR2 YSYEKL, per germline. V gave up 2 bases and J gave up 6 bases; unmatched junction bases: 4. The CDR3 consists of 13 residues. CDR3 coding DNA: TGCGCCAGCAGCCAAATACGACAGGGCGAGCAGTACTTC. This gives the protein CASSQIRQGEQYF.

This clonotype is a singleton in its sample. A far larger clone is just one base off, so this is likely a read error. The genes are TRBV7-9 and TRBJ2-3; 11 bases align to TRBD2. Looked up from germline, CDR1 is SEHNR and CDR2 is FQNEAQ (reference sequence). The CDR3 length is 16 residues. Trimming took 5 bases from V and 5 from J; bases not matched to a gene: 9. The CDR3 DNA reads as TGTGCCAGCAGCCGAAAACTAGCGGGAGAGGGAGATACGCAGTATTTT. Amino acid sequence: CASSRKLAGEGDTQYF.

Remarks on this clonotype: It may be a read error: a sequence one base away is much more abundant. Because the CDR3 is missing its conserved closing phenylalanine or tryptophan, this is likely a read error. V and J are TRBV2 and TRBJ1-1; unclear D gene. The CDR3 has 13 amino acids. Trimming took 8 bases from V and 9 from J, leaving 19 bases between them. Germline V gene data show CDR1 as SNHLY and CDR2 as FYNNEI. The CDR3 bases are TGTGCCAGCGCTCTAAGCGTGGGAGCTAAAGCTTTCTTG. This sequence encodes CASALSVGAKAFL.

This clonotype was detected many times. CDR3 protein: CSARIAESSYNEQFF. As DNA, the CDR3 is TGCAGTGCTCGCATAGCGGAGAGCTCCTACAATGAGCAGTTCTTC. The V and J genes are TRBV20-1 and TRBJ2-1; a possible D gene is TRBD2 (6 bases). Germline CDR1 reads DFQATT; CDR2 reads SNEGSKA (reference sequence). The CDR3 consists of 15 residues. The germline V and J ends were trimmed by 5 bases and 0 bases, with 14 bases remaining between them.

The genes are TRBV3-1 and TRBJ2-5, with 7 bases matching TRBD1. This CDR3 is 13 amino acids long. Germline lookup yields CDR1 LGHDT and CDR2 YNNKEL (reference sequence). The CDR3 nucleotides read TGTGCATCCCGGGACAGCCACCAAGAGACCCAGTACTTC. This gives the protein CASRDSHQETQYF.